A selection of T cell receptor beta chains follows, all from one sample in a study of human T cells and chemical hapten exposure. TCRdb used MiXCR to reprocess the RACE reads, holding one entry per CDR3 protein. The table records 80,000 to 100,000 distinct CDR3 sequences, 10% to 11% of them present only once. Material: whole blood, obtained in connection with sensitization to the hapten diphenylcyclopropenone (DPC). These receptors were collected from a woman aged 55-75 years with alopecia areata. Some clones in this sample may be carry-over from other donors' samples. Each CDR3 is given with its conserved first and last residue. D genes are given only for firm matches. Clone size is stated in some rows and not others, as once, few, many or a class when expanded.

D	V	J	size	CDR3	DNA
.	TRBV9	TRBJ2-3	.	CASSALGGPPTDTQYF	TGTGCCAGCAGCGCCCTCGGGGGGCCCCCCACAGATACGCAGTATTTT
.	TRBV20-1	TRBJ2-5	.	CSASGSGGETQYF	TGCAGTGCTAGCGGATCTGGCGGGGAGACCCAGTACTTC
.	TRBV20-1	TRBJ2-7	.	CSAFGRPYEQYF	TGCAGTGCTTTTGGACGGCCCTACGAGCAGTACTTC
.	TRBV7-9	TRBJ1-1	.	CASRRMRTEAFF	TGTGCCAGCAGACGTATGCGGACTGAAGCTTTCTTT
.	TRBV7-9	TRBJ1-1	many	CASSLVEGIPEAFF	TGTGCCAGCAGCTTAGTGGAGGGAATCCCTGAAGCTTTCTTT
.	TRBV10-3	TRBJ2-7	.	CAISESGPGYEQYF	TGTGCCATCAGTGAGTCGGGCCCGGGCTACGAGCAGTACTTC
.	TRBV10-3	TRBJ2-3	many	CAISERTGTDTQYF	TGTGCCATCAGTGAACGGACAGGCACAGATACGCAGTATTTT
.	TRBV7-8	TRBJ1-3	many	CASSLVSGSGNTIYF	TGTGCCAGCAGCTTAGTATCAGGCTCTGGAAACACCATATATTTT
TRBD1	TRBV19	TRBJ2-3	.	CASSIEGQGGADTQYF	TGTGCCAGTAGTATAGAGGGACAGGGTGGTGCAGATACGCAGTATTTT
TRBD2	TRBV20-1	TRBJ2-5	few	CSCGLGETQYF	TGCAGTTGCGGACTAGGGGAGACCCAGTACTTC
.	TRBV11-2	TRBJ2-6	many	CASSLDGPAGANVLTF	TGTGCCAGCAGCTTAGATGGCCCCGCCGGGGCCAACGTCCTGACTTTC
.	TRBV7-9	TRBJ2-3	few	CASSLTGTPTDTQYF	TGTGCCAGCAGCCTTACAGGGACTCCCACAGATACGCAGTATTTT
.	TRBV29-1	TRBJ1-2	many	CSVEVSGYGYTF	TGCAGCGTTGAAGTATCCGGGTATGGCTACACCTTC
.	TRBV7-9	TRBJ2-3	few	CASSHRVNTQYF	TGTGCCAGCAGCCACAGGGTAAATACGCAGTATTTT
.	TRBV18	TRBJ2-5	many	CASSPGETQYF	TGTGCCAGCTCACCTGGAGAGACCCAGTACTTC
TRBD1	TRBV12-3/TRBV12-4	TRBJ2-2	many	CASRPQGATGELFF	TGTGCCAGCAGACCACAGGGGGCTACCGGGGAGCTGTTTTTT
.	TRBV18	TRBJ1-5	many	CASSPGNGGQPQHF	TGTGCCAGCTCACCAGGGAATGGGGGTCAGCCCCAGCATTTT
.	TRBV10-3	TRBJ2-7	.	CAISSGSAGYF	TGTGCCATCAGTTCCGGGAGTGCGGGGTACTTC
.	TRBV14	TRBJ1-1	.	CASSQSDHRAFF	TGTGCCAGCAGCCAATCGGACCACAGAGCTTTCTTT
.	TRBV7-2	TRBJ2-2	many	CASSLRVLDGELFF	TGTGCCAGCAGCTTACGGGTCCTGGACGGGGAGCTGTTTTTT
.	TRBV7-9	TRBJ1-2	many	CASSATPLGYTF	TGTGCCAGCAGCGCGACCCCCCTCGGCTACACCTTC
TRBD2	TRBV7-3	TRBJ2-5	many	CASSTGLAGLQETQYF	TGTGCCAGCAGCACGGGACTAGCGGGGTTACAAGAGACCCAGTACTTC
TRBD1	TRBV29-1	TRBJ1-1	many	CSAAIRQGWNTEAFF	TGCAGCGCCGCGATAAGACAGGGCTGGAACACTGAAGCTTTCTTT
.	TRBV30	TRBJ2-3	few	CAWSVSGNTQYF	TGTGCCTGGAGTGTATCAGGGAATACGCAGTATTTT
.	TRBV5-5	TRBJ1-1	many	CASSFIELGPNGAEAFF	TGTGCCAGCAGCTTTATTGAACTCGGGCCGAATGGCGCTGAAGCTTTCTTT
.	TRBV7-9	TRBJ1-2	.	CASSSRDFYGYTF	TGTGCCAGCAGCTCCCGGGACTTCTATGGCTACACCTTC
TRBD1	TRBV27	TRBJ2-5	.	CASSLRGQGPETQYF	TGTGCCAGCAGTTTACGTGGACAGGGGCCAGAGACCCAGTACTTC
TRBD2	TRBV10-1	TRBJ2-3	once	CASSDTSGDSTDTQYF	TGCGCCAGCAGTGACACTAGCGGGGACAGCACAGATACGCAGTATTTT
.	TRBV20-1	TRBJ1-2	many	CSAGDYGYTF	TGCAGCGCGGGTGACTATGGCTACACCTTC
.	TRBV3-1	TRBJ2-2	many	CASSPGYRVVIRTGELFF	TGTGCCAGCAGCCCGGGATACAGGGTGGTCATCCGCACCGGGGAGCTGTTTTTT
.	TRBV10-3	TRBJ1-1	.	CAISDRAEAFF	TGTGCCATCAGTGACCGCGCTGAAGCTTTCTTT
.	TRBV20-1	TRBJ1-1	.	CSAPEDTEAFF	TGCAGTGCCCCAGAAGACACTGAAGCTTTCTTT
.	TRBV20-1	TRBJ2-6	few	CSADPGTKVSGANVLTF	TGCAGTGCTGACCCCGGGACAAAGGTCTCTGGGGCCAACGTCCTGACTTTC